The 28 T cell receptor beta chains listed next were all sequenced from one sample in a study of blood T cell repertoires in COVID-19. The method was immunoSEQ multiplex PCR; TCRdb's version includes in-frame clones alone and lacks a portion of them. The repertoire holds fewer than 40,000 clones, with 79% as singletons. Material for sequencing was peripheral blood. Every receptor here comes from a man in his 70s with acute or convalescent COVID-19.

This sequence joins TRBV5-1 and TRBJ2-7; 8 nucleotides align to TRBD2. CDR1 and CDR2 from the germline V gene are SGHRS and YFSETQ. The CDR3 has 15 residues. V shed 2 bases and J 2 bases; nucleotides not matched to a gene: 6. The CDR3 loop reads CASSFGAGETYEQYF. CDR3 sequence (DNA): TGCGCCAGCAGCTTCGGAGCGGGAGAAACCTACGAGCAGTACTTC.

This clone appeared a few times. The chain uses TRBV28 and TRBJ1-3; D unclear. Trimming took 7 bases from V and 0 from J, leaving 10 bases between them. The CDR3 is made up of 14 amino acids. Germline V gives CDR1 MDHEN, CDR2 SYDVKM. CDR3 protein: CASKTPSSGNTIYF. The CDR3, as DNA: TGTGCCAGCAAGACTCCGAGCTCTGGAAACACCATATATTTT. Based on the CDR3 plus reference TRBV28 and TRBJ1-3, the full variable domain is DVKVTQSSRYLVKRTGEKVFLECVQDMDHENMFWYRQDPGLGLRLIYFSYDVKMKEKGDIPEGYSVSREKKERFSLILESASTNQTSMYLCASKTPSSGNTIYFGEGSWLTVV.

The V call is TRBV24-1, the J call TRBJ2-3; TRBD2 is a possible D gene (6 bases). Trimming took off 7 bases at V and 1 base at J, with 14 bases between the two ends. Germline V lookup: CDR1 KGHDR, CDR2 SFDVKD. This CDR3 has 15 residues. The CDR3 loop reads CATSRDSTGTDTQYF. For the CDR3, the DNA is TGTGCCACCAGCAGGGACTCCACGGGCACAGATACGCAGTATTTT.

The rearrangement links TRBV28 to TRBJ1-1; D not resolved. The CDR3 spans 12 residues. Trimming took off 6 bases at V and 1 base at J, with 6 bases between the two ends. Looked up from germline, CDR1 is MDHEN and CDR2 is SYDVKM. The CDR3 region is CASRRRNTEAFF. DNA for the CDR3: TGTGCCAGCAGGCGGCGGAACACTGAAGCTTTCTTT.

This CDR3 reads CASSSGGYTEAFF. The CDR3 DNA follows: TGTGCCAGTAGTTCAGGGGGGTACACTGAAGCTTTCTTT. The chain combines TRBV19 with TRBJ1-1; 7 bases match TRBD1. V shed 5 bases, J shed 3 bases, and the junction held 3 bases outside the gene matches. This CDR3 contains 13 residues. The V gene's germline CDR1 is LNHDA and CDR2 SQIVND (reference sequence).

This clone appeared once. CDR3 bases: TGTGCCAGCAGCTTTACAGGGAACTCCTACGAGCAGTACTTC. The encoded protein is CASSFTGNSYEQYF. The V call is TRBV11-2, the J call TRBJ2-7; TRBD1 is a possible D gene (6 bases). V was trimmed by 3 bases and J by 0 bases, leaving 9 bases between them. This CDR3 contains 14 residues. Germline V lookup: CDR1 SGHAT, CDR2 FQNNGV.

This sequence joins TRBV7-2 and TRBJ2-3, with no clear D. The CDR3 sequence is 11 residues long. CDR1 and CDR2 from the germline V gene are SGHTA and FQGNSA. V was clipped by 5 bases and J by 7 bases, with 7 bases between them. The CDR3 protein is CASSPLYTQYF. CDR3 in DNA: TGTGCCAGCAGCCCACTTTATACGCAGTATTTT.

This chain links TRBV29-1 with TRBJ1-1; D possibly corresponds to TRBD1 (6 bases). Germline V gene sequence: CDR1 SQVTM, CDR2 ANQGSEA. The ends were cut back, 7 bases at V and 2 bases at J, with 11 bases in the middle. This CDR3 comprises 12 residues. The DNA for the CDR3 is TGCAGCGCAACGGACAGTAACACTGAAGCTTTCTTT. Amino acid sequence: CSATDSNTEAFF.

The chain couples TRBV5-1 to TRBJ2-2; 10 nucleotides agree with TRBD2. V lost 1 base to trimming and J lost 4 bases; unmatched junction nucleotides: 7. The germline CDR1 and CDR2 sequences are SGHRS and YFSETQ. The CDR3 length is 17 residues. The CDR3 region is CASSLSLAGVGTGELFF. CDR3 DNA sequence: TGCGCCAGCAGCTTGTCTCTAGCGGGAGTTGGCACCGGGGAGCTGTTTTTT.

CDR3 residues: CASSLSRGNQPQHF. CDR3 in DNA: TGTGCCAGCAGCTTAAGCAGGGGCAATCAGCCCCAGCATTTT. The chain uses TRBV7-8 and TRBJ1-5, with TRBD1 as a possible D gene (5 bases). Per germline, CDR1 SGHVS and CDR2 FQNEAQ. The ends were cut back, 2 bases at V and 2 bases at J, with 7 bases in the middle. This CDR3 has 14 amino acids.

The chain recombines TRBV5-4 with TRBJ2-7, with TRBD1 identical over 9 bases. From germline, CDR1 is SGHNT and CDR2 YYREEE (reference sequence). J was trimmed by 7 bases and V by 1 base; bases with no gene match: 9. The CDR3 is made up of 15 amino acids. The CDR3: CASSLRTGGAGEQYF. The CDR3 nucleotides read TGTGCCAGCAGCTTGAGAACAGGGGGCGCGGGGGAGCAGTACTTC. The full variable domain, its missing parts supplied by reference TRBV5-4 and TRBJ2-7, is ETGVTQSPTHLIKTRGQQVTLRCSSQSGHNTVSWYQQALGQGPQFIFQYYREEENGRGNFPPRFSGLQFPNYSSELNVNALELDDSALYLCASSLRTGGAGEQYFGPGTRLTVT.

The V and J genes are TRBV28 and TRBJ2-2; the match to TRBD1 covers 9 bases. The CDR3 is made up of 14 amino acids. Germline loops: CDR1 MDHEN, CDR2 SYDVKM. With 5 bases clipped from V and 4 bases from J, the junction kept 2 bases outside the gene matches. Here the CDR3 DNA reads TGTGCCAGCAGTGGGACAGGGCCCACCGGGGAGCTGTTTTTT. Translating gives CASSGTGPTGELFF.

The rearrangement uses TRBV4-2 and TRBJ1-1; tentatively, D is TRBD1 (5 bases). The CDR3 has 16 residues. Germline assignment: CDR1 LGHNA and CDR2 YNFKEQ. The V gene lost 0 bases and the J gene lost 0 bases, with 11 bases spanning the gap. The CDR3 bases are TGTGCCAGCAGCCAAGATCAGCAGGGTTTGAACACTGAAGCTTTCTTT. It is translated as CASSQDQQGLNTEAFF.

The DNA for the CDR3 is TGTGCCAGCAGCCTTACAGCCGGTACGCAGTATTTT. This sequence encodes CASSLTAGTQYF. J is TRBJ2-3 and V is TRBV7-3; D is undetermined. Trimming shortened V by 5 bases and J by 8 bases, and 11 bases separated the two germline ends. The germline gives CDR1 SGHTA, CDR2 FQGTGA. This CDR3 region has 12 residues.

The rearrangement joins TRBV19 to TRBJ2-1, with 14 bases that match TRBD2. The ends lost 4 bases at V and 9 bases at J; junction bases unmatched: 14. The CDR3 spans 18 residues. Germline V gives CDR1 LNHDA, CDR2 SQIVND (reference sequence). CDR3 residues: CASSTSRGLAGDQSEQFF. In nucleotides, the CDR3 is TGTGCCAGTAGTACCTCTAGGGGACTAGCGGGGGACCAGAGTGAGCAGTTCTTC. Combining the CDR3 with reference TRBV19 and TRBJ2-1 gives the whole variable domain DGGITQSPKYLFRKEGQNVTLSCEQNLNHDAMYWYRQDPGQGLRLIYYSQIVNDFQKGDIAEGYSVSREKKESFPLTVTSAQKNPTAFYLCASSTSRGLAGDQSEQFFGPGTRLTVL.

The V and J genes are TRBV19 and TRBJ1-1; 10 bases agree with TRBD1. CDR3 length equals 14 residues. V shed 5 bases and J 4 bases; nucleotides not matched to a gene: 4. Germline V gene lookup returns CDR1 LNHDA and CDR2 SQIVND (reference sequence). CDR3 sequence: CASSVGQGSTEAFF. The CDR3 nucleotides read TGTGCCAGTAGTGTGGGACAGGGGAGCACTGAAGCTTTCTTT.

V gene TRBV7-9 combines with J gene TRBJ2-5, with TRBD2 as a possible D gene (6 bases). The germline V gene has CDR1 SEHNR and CDR2 FQNEAQ (reference sequence). V dropped 8 bases and J dropped 5 bases, with 15 bases sitting between them. The CDR3 runs to 13 residues. The CDR3 sequence is CASGQGGWETQYF. The CDR3 DNA is TGTGCCAGCGGCCAGGGAGGATGGGAGACCCAGTACTTC.

The chain links TRBV28 to TRBJ1-3, with a tentative D call TRBD1 (5 bases). V lost 5 bases and J 3 bases, leaving 17 bases between the germline ends. CDR3 length equals 16 residues. The germline CDR1 and CDR2 sequences are MDHEN and SYDVKM. The CDR3 loop reads CASSLPAGDGGNTIYF. The CDR3 bases are TGTGCCAGCAGTCTCCCAGCGGGGGACGGTGGAAACACCATATATTTT. The entire variable domain, with the rest obtained from reference TRBV28 and TRBJ1-3, is as follows: DVKVTQSSRYLVKRTGEKVFLECVQDMDHENMFWYRQDPGLGLRLIYFSYDVKMKEKGDIPEGYSVSREKKERFSLILESASTNQTSMYLCASSLPAGDGGNTIYFGEGSWLTVV.

The V and J genes are TRBV7-9 and TRBJ1-1; D gene unclear. This CDR3 contains 13 residues. Germline lookup yields CDR1 SEHNR and CDR2 FQNEAQ (reference sequence). V was shortened by 2 bases and J by 2 bases, with 6 bases between the two germline ends. The CDR3 loop is CASSLTPNTEAFF. CDR3 coding DNA: TGTGCCAGCAGCTTAACTCCTAACACTGAAGCTTTCTTT.

The rearrangement uses TRBV20-1 and TRBJ1-6, with a possible D match to TRBD1 (5 bases). CDR1 and CDR2 (germline): DFQATT, SNEGSKA (reference sequence). The length of the CDR3 is 11 residues. V lost 6 bases, J lost 8 bases, and 8 bases lay in between. The CDR3: CSASQDSPLHF. In DNA form, the CDR3 reads TGCAGTGCGTCACAGGATTCACCCCTCCACTTT.

The V call is TRBV7-8, the J call TRBJ1-5; 7 bases fit TRBD1. CDR3 length equals 14 residues. The trim removed 4 bases at V and 2 bases at J, leaving 2 bases unmatched. Germline CDR1 SGHVS, CDR2 FQNEAQ. The CDR3 loop is CASSSQGRNQPQHF. CDR3 coding DNA: TGTGCCAGCAGCTCACAGGGGCGCAATCAGCCCCAGCATTTT.

CDR3 residues: CASSRRRGSGGSGTEAFF. DNA for the CDR3: TGTGCCAGCAGCCGCCGCAGGGGTTCGGGGGGCAGTGGCACTGAAGCTTTCTTT. The chain combines TRBV11-2 with TRBJ1-1; weak D call: TRBD1 (6 bases). V shed 5 bases and J shed 4 bases, with 26 bases lying between them. In germline, CDR1 is SGHAT, CDR2 FQNNGV. The CDR3 spans 18 residues.

The genes are TRBV5-1 and TRBJ2-7; TRBD2 agrees at 7 bases. Trimming at V came to 1 base and at J to 1 base, leaving 11 bases not matched to a gene. CDR1 is SGHRS and CDR2 is YFSETQ in the germline V gene. The length of the CDR3 is 17 residues. This CDR3 is CASSLSLGGAGSYEQYF. The CDR3 region has the DNA TGCGCCAGCAGCTTGAGCCTCGGGGGAGCGGGGTCCTACGAGCAGTACTTC.

In DNA, the CDR3 is TGTGCCAGCAACGCGCTAACCTACGAGCAGTACTTC. Encoded protein: CASNALTYEQYF. The chain uses TRBV28 and TRBJ2-7; D unclear. Deletions cut 7 bases from V and 2 bases from J, with 9 bases between. Looked up from germline, CDR1 is MDHEN and CDR2 is SYDVKM. The CDR3 spans 12 residues.

The rearrangement joins TRBV5-1 to TRBJ2-7; 8 bases fit TRBD2. J lost 3 bases, V lost 5 bases, and 10 bases had no gene match. In germline, CDR1 is SGHRS, CDR2 YFSETQ. The CDR3 is made up of 15 amino acids. CDR3 DNA sequence: TGCGCCAGCAGTTCGGACGGAAGCGGGAGCTACGAGCAGTACTTC. This gives the protein CASSSDGSGSYEQYF.

The chain has TRBV4-1 and TRBJ2-5, with 12 bases identical to TRBD2. The CDR3 extends over 15 amino acids. Germline V gene sequence: CDR1 MGHRA, CDR2 YSYEKL. The V segment lost 6 bases and the J segment 0 bases; nucleotides outside the gene matches: 2. CDR3 sequence reads: CASRRLAGDQETQYF. Written as DNA, the CDR3 is TGCGCCAGCAGGAGACTAGCGGGAGACCAAGAGACCCAGTACTTC.

This clone was seen only a few times. This chain connects TRBV4-1 to TRBJ2-7, with TRBD1 matching over 8 bases. The length of the CDR3 is 15 residues. The V segment lost 3 bases and the J segment 6 bases; nucleotides outside the gene matches: 10. CDR1 is MGHRA and CDR2 is YSYEKL in the germline V gene. The CDR3 loop is CASSQPLSTGAEQYF. CDR3 DNA sequence: TGCGCCAGCAGCCAGCCTTTATCGACAGGGGCCGAGCAGTACTTC.

This clone has just a few counts. The chain employs TRBV7-3 and TRBJ1-1; TRBD1 agrees at 9 bases. Germline lookup yields CDR1 SGHTA and CDR2 FQGTGA. Losses at the gene ends were 5 bases for V and 5 bases for J; bases not matched to a gene: 6. The CDR3 runs to 14 residues. This CDR3 reads CASSPGQGGTEAFF. In nucleotides, the CDR3 is TGTGCCAGCAGCCCGGGACAGGGAGGGACTGAAGCTTTCTTT.